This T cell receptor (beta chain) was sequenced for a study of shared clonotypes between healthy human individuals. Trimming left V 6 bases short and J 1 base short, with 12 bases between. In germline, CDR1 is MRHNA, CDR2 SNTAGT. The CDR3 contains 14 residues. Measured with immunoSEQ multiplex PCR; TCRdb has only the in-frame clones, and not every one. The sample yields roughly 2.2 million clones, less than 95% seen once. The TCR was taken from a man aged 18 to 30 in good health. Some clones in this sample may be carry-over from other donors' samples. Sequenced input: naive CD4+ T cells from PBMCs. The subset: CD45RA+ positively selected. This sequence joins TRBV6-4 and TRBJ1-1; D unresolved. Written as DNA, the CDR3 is TGTGCCAGCAGCCCGAAGGACGGGAACACTGAAGCTTTCTTT. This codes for CASSPKDGNTEAFF.